This T cell receptor (beta chain) emerged from a study of T cell changes during pregnancy in multiple sclerosis. Between the trimmed V and J ends, which lost 1 base and 3 bases, there was a span of 12 bases. CDR1 and CDR2 from the germline V gene are MGHRA and YSYEKL. The CDR3 has 16 residues. The assay was immunoSEQ multiplex PCR, and TCRdb's table has in-frame clones only and misses some. The data contain roughly 79,000 clones, 93% of them singletons. This chain connects TRBV4-1 to TRBJ1-4, with a weak D call TRBD1 (5 bases). The sequence was obtained from a female donor in good health, enrolled as a control in a pregnancy study. Sequencing used peripheral blood, obtained in the second trimester of pregnancy. CDR3 sequence: CASSQVEGTANEKLFF. The CDR3, as DNA: TGCGCCAGCAGCCAAGTGGAGGGGACGGCTAATGAAAAACTGTTTTTT.